These 7 T cell receptor beta chains originate from one sample sequenced in a study of brain T cells in children with intractable seizures. The time point was: blood from clinic visit 5 months post-surgery; TSC patient then seizure free. The assay was immunoSEQ multiplex PCR, and TCRdb's table has in-frame clones only and misses some. This sample has about 320,000 clones, with 85% to 95% found just once. Source: peripheral blood, taken more than 4 months after surgery. Receptor source: a boy in the first two years of life with tuberous sclerosis and intractable seizures.

The chain employs TRBV20-1 and TRBJ2-5, with 8 positions matching TRBD2. V lost 3 bases and J lost 5; bases outside the gene matches: 5. CDR1 and CDR2 from the germline V gene are DFQATT and SNEGSKA (reference sequence). This CDR3 contains 13 residues. The CDR3 region has the DNA TGCAGTGCTAGTAGGGCGGGAGGTGAGACCCAGTACTTC. Translated, it gives CSASRAGGETQYF.

V is TRBV27 and J is TRBJ2-1, with 8 positions matching TRBD2. V lost 5 bases to trimming and J lost 7 bases; unmatched junction nucleotides: 10. This CDR3 is 15 amino acids long. Germline loops: CDR1 MNHEY, CDR2 SMNVEV (reference sequence). DNA for the CDR3: TGTGCCAGCAGTCTCCGGGAGGGCCTGGGTAATGAGCAGTTCTTC. This gives the protein CASSLREGLGNEQFF.

This clone was recorded at least ten times. V and J are TRBV7-2 and TRBJ1-1; 7 nucleotides match TRBD1. Germline CDR1 SGHTA, CDR2 FQGNSA. The CDR3 contains 15 residues. V lost 1 base and J lost 5; bases outside the gene matches: 7. The CDR3: CASSLGGGGSTEAFF. DNA for the CDR3: TGTGCCAGCAGCTTAGGGGGAGGGGGCTCGACTGAAGCTTTCTTT. Full variable domain (rest looked up from reference TRBV7-2 and TRBJ1-1): GAGVSQSPSNKVTEKGKDVELRCDPISGHTALYWYRQSLGQGLEFLIYFQGNSAPDKSGLPSDRFSAERTGGSVSTLTIQRTQQEDSAVYLCASSLGGGGSTEAFFGQGTRLTVV.

The chain recombines TRBV6-1 with TRBJ1-2; 7 nucleotides line up with TRBD1. The CDR3 covers 16 residues. The germline V gene encodes CDR1 MNHNS and CDR2 SASEGT. J lost 5 bases, V lost 0 bases, and 9 bases had no gene match. DNA of the CDR3: TGTGCCAGCAGTGAAGCGCGTTACGGGACAGATTATGGCTACACCTTC. Protein sequence: CASSEARYGTDYGYTF.

The V call is TRBV12-3 or TRBV12-4, the J call TRBJ1-6; D remains ambiguous. With 3 bases removed from V and 5 bases from J, the gap between germline ends came to 5 bases. The length of the CDR3 is 13 residues. The CDR3 region has the DNA TGTGCCAGCAGTTTCCCCGATAATTCACCCCTCCACTTT. Protein sequence: CASSFPDNSPLHF.

A remark on this clone: A much larger clone is a single base away; this may be a read error. This chain joins TRBV28 and TRBJ2-1; 10 bases agree with TRBD2. The trim removed 6 bases at V and 6 bases at J, leaving 2 bases unmatched. The CDR3 sequence is 13 residues long. CDR1 is MDHEN, CDR2 SYDVKM, per germline. The CDR3 nucleotides are TGTGCCAGCAGCCGGACTAGCGGCAATGAGCAGTTCTTC. Its protein product is CASSRTSGNEQFF.

This chain links TRBV5-5 with TRBJ1-1; a possible D gene is TRBD1 (5 bases). Germline assignment: CDR1 SGHKS and CDR2 YYEKEE (reference sequence). Trimming cost V 1 base and J 1 base, with 5 bases left between them. The CDR3 consists of 13 residues. In nucleotides, the CDR3 is TGTGCCAGCAGCTTGACAGGGAACACTGAAGCTTTCTTT. It specifies CASSLTGNTEAFF.